This T cell receptor (beta chain) was profiled in a study of radiotherapy plus CTLA-4 blockade in lung cancer. Sequencing was performed with immunoSEQ multiplex PCR; in TCRdb, only in-frame clones are kept and a portion is missing. The data show 75,000 or so clones, roughly 75% seen once. Trimming cost V 5 bases and J 8 bases; bases outside gene matches: 8. Germline V CDR1 and CDR2: SGHTA, FQGNSA. The CDR3 covers 14 residues. The chain couples TRBV7-2 to TRBJ1-2, with TRBD1 identical over 10 bases. The source of this sequence is a human donor with non-small cell lung cancer who had a complete response to radiotherapy plus ipilimumab. The material was peripheral blood, obtained from a patient treated with radiotherapy plus ipilimumab. CDR3 amino acids: CASSTRQGARGYTF. As DNA, the CDR3 is TGTGCCAGCAGCACCCGACAGGGGGCTCGAGGCTACACCTTC. The complete variable domain, with remaining parts taken from reference TRBV7-2 and TRBJ1-2, reads GAGVSQSPSNKVTEKGKDVELRCDPISGHTALYWYRQSLGQGLEFLIYFQGNSAPDKSGLPSDRFSAERTGGSVSTLTIQRTQQEDSAVYLCASSTRQGARGYTFGSGTRLTVV.